This note documents a single T cell receptor beta chain sequence. This specimen comes from a study of regulatory T cells in long-lasting Graves disease. Between the trimmed V and J ends, which lost 4 bases and 1 base, there was a span of 14 bases. Germline CDR1 reads LNHNV; CDR2 reads YYDKDF (reference sequence). The CDR3 spans 15 residues. Through Arm-PCR of CDR3 regions and iRepertoire HTBI primers, TCR beta libraries were built. A single record per CDR3 protein comes from TCRdb applying MiXCR to the multiplex PCR reads. This repertoire shows 200,000 to 250,000 distinct CDR3 sequences, approximately 18% found once; its top ten account for 12%. The time point denotes: newly diagnosed GD, antithyroid drugs for less than 3 months. The TCR library used RNA extracted from PBMCs. These same data were also listed under a study on T cells in Graves' hyperthyroidism and ophthalmopathy.

The sample was peripheral blood mononuclear cells (PBMCs), taken at new diagnosis, from a patient treated with antithyroid drugs. The chain couples TRBV15 to TRBJ2-7; perhaps D is TRBD1 or TRBD2 (6 bases each). The origin of this receptor is a young woman with Graves disease. This CDR3 is CATSKRGAVSYEQYF. The DNA of the CDR3 is TGTGCCACCAGCAAAAGGGGGGCGGTTTCCTACGAGCAGTACTTC. The variable domain in full, with the rest retrieved from reference TRBV15 and TRBJ2-7, is DAMVIQNPRYQVTQFGKPVTLSCSQTLNHNVMYWYQQKSSQAPKLLFHYYDKDFNNEADTPDNFQSRRPNTSFCFLDIRSPGLGDTAMYLCATSKRGAVSYEQYFGPGTRLTVT.